These 13 T cell receptor beta chains were all obtained from the same sample, sequenced in a study of cytomegalovirus exposure and HLA in healthy donors. The PCR had 60 Vbeta and 13 Jbeta primers. The assay was immunoSEQ multiplex PCR, and TCRdb's table has in-frame clones only and misses some. Found here are roughly 140,000 clones, 75% to 80% of them singletons; the top ten hold 0.5% to 0.85%. The source material was PBMCs. These receptors all come from a male donor in good health and CMV-seronegative.

The rearrangement uses TRBV5-1 and TRBJ2-1; D possibly corresponds to TRBD2 (5 bases). Trimming removed 2 bases from V and 6 bases from J, with 12 bases in between. Germline lookup yields CDR1 SGHRS and CDR2 YFSETQ. The CDR3 is 14 residues long. For the CDR3, the DNA is TGCGCCAGCAGCTTAGACGCTAGCATCAATGAGCAGTTCTTC. It translates to CASSLDASINEQFF.

The V call is TRBV2, the J call TRBJ2-1, with 11 bases aligning to TRBD2. This CDR3 contains 15 residues. Trimming at V came to 6 bases and at J to 4 bases, leaving 5 bases not matched to a gene. CDR1 SNHLY and CDR2 FYNNEI come from the germline V gene. The CDR3 coding sequence is TGTGCCAGCAGAGCTACTAGCGGGAGTTACAATGAGCAGTTCTTC. This sequence encodes CASRATSGSYNEQFF.

The J gene is TRBJ2-1, the V gene TRBV9, with 12 bases aligning to TRBD1. The V gene's germline CDR1 is SGDLS and CDR2 YYNGEE. The CDR3 loop spans 15 amino acids. J lost 8 bases, V lost 2 bases, and 5 bases had no gene match. The CDR3 DNA is TGTGCCAGCAGCGTTGGGGGACAGGGGGCTGATGAGCAGTTCTTC. Translating it yields CASSVGGQGADEQFF.

This rearrangement joins TRBV11-2 to TRBJ1-2; unclear D gene. CDR3 length: 13 residues. Germline values: CDR1 SGHAT, CDR2 FQNNGV. Trimming removed 2 bases at V and 7 bases at J, with 11 bases between. CDR3: CASSLSGSTGYTF. The CDR3 bases are TGTGCCAGCAGCTTATCCGGGTCCACTGGCTACACCTTC.

The rearrangement joins TRBV30 to TRBJ1-2, with TRBD1 matching over 7 bases. V was pared by 2 bases and J by 7 bases, with 10 bases of the junction left unmatched. Germline CDR1 GTSNPN, CDR2 SVGIG (reference sequence). The CDR3 has 14 amino acids. This CDR3 is CAWSRLDRDTGYTF. As DNA, the CDR3 is TGTGCCTGGAGTCGCCTCGACAGGGACACTGGCTACACCTTC.

The chain is built from TRBV6-6 and TRBJ2-5; D is unresolved. Germline CDR1 reads MNHNY; CDR2 reads SVGAGI (reference sequence). Trimming removed 7 bases at V and 2 bases at J, with 5 bases between. CDR3 length equals 11 residues. CDR3 residues: CASIYQETQYF. The CDR3 DNA reads as TGTGCCAGCATATATCAAGAGACCCAGTACTTC.

The V call is TRBV18, the J call TRBJ2-1; 11 nucleotides align to TRBD1. Germline trimming cut 3 bases from V and 7 bases from J; bases unmatched to any gene: 5. CDR1 KGHSH and CDR2 LQKENI come from the germline V gene. This CDR3 region has 15 residues. CDR3 sequence reads: CASSPGTGGSNEQFF. The CDR3 DNA sequence: TGTGCCAGCTCACCTGGGACAGGGGGTAGTAATGAGCAGTTCTTC.

This chain uses TRBV30 with TRBJ2-1, with D hard to call. With 2 bases removed from V and 7 bases from J, the gap between germline ends came to 9 bases. Looked up from germline, CDR1 is GTSNPN and CDR2 is SVGIG (reference sequence). The CDR3 contains 12 residues. This CDR3 is CAWSITVNEQFF. The CDR3 bases are TGTGCCTGGAGTATAACGGTTAATGAGCAGTTCTTC.

V and J are TRBV5-1 and TRBJ2-3; 9 bases are shared with TRBD1. Per germline, CDR1 SGHRS and CDR2 YFSETQ. The CDR3 has 19 amino acids. Losses at the gene ends were 0 bases for V and 0 bases for J; bases not matched to a gene: 11. This CDR3 is CASSLAGTGFGKSTDTQYF. In DNA, the CDR3 is TGCGCCAGCAGCTTGGCCGGGACAGGGTTTGGTAAAAGCACAGATACGCAGTATTTT.

This clone was seen a few times. The chain recombines TRBV4-3 with TRBJ2-3, with 10 positions matching TRBD1. The CDR3 contains 17 residues. The trim removed 1 base at V and 5 bases at J, leaving 9 bases unmatched. Looked up from germline, CDR1 is LGHNA and CDR2 is YSLEER. CDR3 in DNA: TGCGCCAGCAGCCAAGGCCCCGACAGGGGGCTTGGAGATACGCAGTATTTT. It codes for CASSQGPDRGLGDTQYF.

The rearrangement uses TRBV2 and TRBJ1-2; 7 bases match TRBD1. Per the germline V gene, CDR1 is SNHLY and CDR2 is FYNNEI. Germline trimming cut 6 bases from V and 3 bases from J; bases unmatched to any gene: 1. This CDR3 has 12 residues. As DNA, the CDR3 is TGTGCCAGCAGGGACAGGTACTATGGCTACACCTTC. Its protein product is CASRDRYYGYTF.

The chain recombines TRBV7-2 with TRBJ1-2; the D gene is possibly TRBD1 (5 bases). The germline gives CDR1 SGHTA, CDR2 FQGNSA. Trimming took off 1 base at V and 5 bases at J, with 14 bases between the two ends. This CDR3 spans 15 amino acids. This chain's CDR3 is CASSLEWGKGYGYTF. In DNA, the CDR3 is TGTGCCAGCAGCTTAGAGTGGGGAAAGGGGTATGGCTACACCTTC.

This chain connects TRBV6-5 to TRBJ1-2; 7 positions agree with TRBD1. Looked up from germline, CDR1 is MNHEY and CDR2 is SVGAGI. The CDR3 is 13 amino acids. V was pared by 2 bases and J by 8 bases, with 5 bases of the junction left unmatched. CDR3 loop: CASSYPDRRGYTF. The CDR3 DNA reads as TGTGCCAGCAGTTACCCGGACAGGAGGGGCTACACCTTC.